This entry lists 30 T cell receptor beta chains sequenced from one sample in a study of long-term antiretroviral therapy in people with HIV. At the survey level, the v3.0 immunoSEQ assay was run. Clones were read by immunoSEQ multiplex PCR, and TCRdb kept only the in-frame ones, dropping some. The data show about 33,000 clones, with roughly 80% seen just once and under 8.5% held by the top ten. This specimen was unsorted PBMCs, taken 2 years after starting antiretroviral therapy. These receptors were taken from a woman in her 50s with HIV.

This clone occurred a few times. V gene TRBV11-2 combines with J gene TRBJ1-5; D gene ambiguous. Germline V gene data show CDR1 as SGHAT and CDR2 as FQNNGV. This CDR3 spans 13 amino acids. Trimming took off 0 bases at V and 0 bases at J, with 0 bases between the two ends. The CDR3 sequence: CASSLDSNQPQHF. Written as DNA, the CDR3 is TGTGCCAGCAGCTTAGATAGCAATCAGCCCCAGCATTTT.

This clone was observed a handful of times. The chain couples TRBV10-2 to TRBJ1-5; 7 bases line up with TRBD1. Unmatched junction bases numbered 5, after V lost 6 bases and J lost 6 bases. Germline-derived CDR1 and CDR2 are WSHSY and SAAADI. This CDR3 is 13 amino acids long. The CDR3 sequence: CASRRQGSQPQHF. The CDR3 DNA follows: TGCGCCAGCAGAAGACAGGGCAGTCAGCCCCAGCATTTT.

This chain joins TRBV27 and TRBJ2-7; unclear D gene. Germline loops: CDR1 MNHEY, CDR2 SMNVEV (reference sequence). The CDR3 sequence is 13 residues long. Trimming took 0 bases from V and 3 from J, leaving 6 bases between them. The CDR3 bases are TGTGCCAGCAGTTTATCGGACGGCTACGAGCAGTACGTC. Its translation is CASSLSDGYEQYV.

The chain combines TRBV9 with TRBJ2-5, with TRBD2 identical over 9 bases. V shed 0 bases and J 5 bases; nucleotides not matched to a gene: 8. This CDR3 region has 16 residues. The germline gives CDR1 SGDLS, CDR2 YYNGEE. Here the CDR3 DNA reads TGTGCCAGCAGCGTAGTGGAGGCTAGCGGGGAGGAGACCCAGTACTTC. Translating gives CASSVVEASGEETQYF.

This clone was seen only once. The chain couples TRBV11-2 to TRBJ2-7; D is uncertain. Trimming left V 0 bases short and J 4 bases short, with 10 bases between. Germline CDR1 is SGHAT and CDR2 is FQNNGV. The CDR3 consists of 14 residues. The CDR3: CASSLDQTFYEQYV. In nucleotides, the CDR3 is TGTGCCAGCAGCTTAGATCAGACATTTTACGAGCAGTACGTC.

The chain joins TRBV10-3 to TRBJ2-3; TRBD1 matches at 7 bases. Germline CDR1 ENHRY, CDR2 SYGVKD. J lost 4 bases, V lost 0 bases, and 7 bases had no gene match. This CDR3 has 16 residues. The CDR3 DNA reads as TGTGCCATCAGTGAGTCTGTGACAGGGACCGCAGATACGCAGTATTTT. Protein sequence: CAISESVTGTADTQYF.

The rearrangement joins TRBV5-6 to TRBJ2-1; D gene unclear. In germline, CDR1 is SGHDT, CDR2 YYEEEE. V lost 0 bases, J lost 2 bases, and 6 bases lay in between. The CDR3 has 14 residues. The CDR3 DNA sequence: TGTGCCAGCAGCTTGGAAGGCGCCTACAATGAGCAGTTCTTC. Translating it yields CASSLEGAYNEQFF.

The chain recombines TRBV19 with TRBJ1-4, with D maybe TRBD1 (6 bases). Trimming stripped 11 bases from V and 8 bases from J, with 18 bases between. CDR3 length: 13 amino acids. CDR1 and CDR2 (germline): LNHDA, SQIVND (reference sequence). CDR3 nucleotide sequence: TGTGCCTTAAGTCTCAGGGGTCGCGAAAAACTGTTTTTT. This gives the protein CALSLRGREKLFF.

This clone was detected only a few times. This chain uses TRBV7-2 with TRBJ1-4, with 7 bases fitting TRBD1. The ends lost 5 bases at V and 7 bases at J; junction bases unmatched: 4. The CDR3 contains 13 residues. Germline values: CDR1 SGHTA, CDR2 FQGNSA. The CDR3 is CASSRRQGEKLFF. DNA of the CDR3: TGTGCCAGCAGCCGTCGACAGGGTGAAAAACTGTTTTTT.

The table lists this clone with a count of one. DNA of the CDR3: TGTGCTAGTGGCATAGATGGGTGGGGGAGCTCCTACAATGAGCAGTTCTTC. Translation: CASGIDGWGSSYNEQFF. The genes are TRBV12-5 and TRBJ2-1; D is tentatively TRBD1 or TRBD2 (5 bases each). Germline V lookup: CDR1 LGHNT, CDR2 FRNRAP. CDR3 length equals 17 residues. V lost 6 bases to trimming and J lost 0 bases, with 18 bases between them.

A few counts support this clone. The chain couples TRBV6-6 to TRBJ2-2; no definite D call. Trimming removed 7 bases at V and 7 bases at J, with 7 bases between. Germline V gives CDR1 MNHNY, CDR2 SVGAGI (reference sequence). This CDR3 is 11 amino acids long. The CDR3 region has the DNA TGTGCCAGCAATAATTACGGGGAGCTGTTTTTT. Its translation is CASNNYGELFF.

This chain joins TRBV4-2 and TRBJ1-2; 8 bases are a match to TRBD1. The V gene's germline CDR1 is LGHNA and CDR2 YNFKEQ. The CDR3 is 17 residues long. J lost 4 bases, V lost 0 bases, and 10 bases had no gene match. In DNA form, the CDR3 reads TGTGCCAGCAGCCAAGATCTCGGCAGGGGGCGCAGCTATGGCTACACCTTC. Its protein product is CASSQDLGRGRSYGYTF.

The rearrangement links TRBV7-9 to TRBJ1-5; D call uncertain. Trimming shortened V by 8 bases and J by 0 bases, and 11 bases separated the two germline ends. CDR3 length: 14 amino acids. Germline V CDR1 and CDR2: SEHNR, FQNEAQ (reference sequence). The CDR3 DNA reads as TGTGCCAGCCAATCGGGCAATAGCAATCAGCCCCAGCATTTT. This gives the protein CASQSGNSNQPQHF. The full variable domain, its missing parts supplied by reference TRBV7-9 and TRBJ1-5, is DTGVSQNPRHKITKRGQNVTFRCDPISEHNRLYWYRQTLGQGPEFLTYFQNEAQLEKSRLLSDRFSAERPKGSFSTLEIQRTEQGDSAMYLCASQSGNSNQPQHFGDGTRLSIL.

The chain recombines TRBV30 with TRBJ2-2, with D unclear. Trimming stripped 3 bases from V and 1 base from J, with 9 bases between. The CDR3 is made up of 14 amino acids. Germline V lookup: CDR1 GTSNPN, CDR2 SVGIG (reference sequence). The CDR3 is CAWSRMQNTGELFF. The CDR3 nucleotides are TGTGCCTGGAGCCGCATGCAGAACACCGGGGAGCTGTTTTTT.

The chain employs TRBV10-3 and TRBJ1-5; maybe TRBD1 (5 bases). The V gene lost 8 bases and the J gene lost 4 bases, with 12 bases spanning the gap. Per the germline V gene, CDR1 is ENHRY and CDR2 is SYGVKD. The CDR3 length is 13 residues. The CDR3 sequence: CAIAAGQNQPQHF. CDR3 in DNA: TGTGCCATCGCGGCAGGGCAAAATCAGCCCCAGCATTTT.

This rearrangement joins TRBV4-1 to TRBJ1-2; 8 bases are shared with TRBD1. V was pared by 1 base and J by 6 bases, with 4 bases of the junction left unmatched. CDR1 MGHRA and CDR2 YSYEKL come from the germline V gene. The CDR3 is 14 residues long. CDR3 loop: CASSQAGTGDGYTF. In DNA form, the CDR3 reads TGCGCCAGCAGCCAAGCCGGGACAGGAGATGGCTACACCTTC.

This clone was counted a few times. The chain is built from TRBV2 and TRBJ2-3; 12 bases are a match to TRBD1. The germline V gene encodes CDR1 SNHLY and CDR2 FYNNEI. This CDR3 is 16 amino acids long. With V trimmed by 3 bases and J by 0 bases, 1 base remained unmatched. For the CDR3, the DNA is TGTGCCAGCAGTGAGGGACAGGGGGCGAGCACAGATACGCAGTATTTT. This translates into CASSEGQGASTDTQYF.

This chain uses TRBV30 with TRBJ2-7; D is ambiguous. V lost 5 bases to trimming and J lost 3 bases, with 2 bases between them. The CDR3 spans 9 residues. CDR1 GTSNPN and CDR2 SVGIG come from the germline V gene (reference sequence). The CDR3 sequence: CAWYYEQYV. The CDR3 DNA is TGTGCCTGGTACTACGAGCAGTACGTC.

The CDR3, as DNA: TGTGCCACCGATCAAACAGGGGATGAAAAACTGTTTTTT. Its translation: CATDQTGDEKLFF. The chain recombines TRBV2 with TRBJ1-4, with 7 bases fitting TRBD1. With V trimmed by 10 bases and J by 6 bases, 8 bases remained unmatched. From germline, CDR1 is SNHLY and CDR2 FYNNEI. The CDR3 runs to 13 residues. Drawing the rest from reference TRBV2 and TRBJ1-4, the complete variable domain is EPEVTQTPSHQVTQMGQEVILRCVPISNHLYFYWYRQILGQKVEFLVSFYNNEISEKSEIFDDQFSVERPDGSNFTLKIRSTKLEDSAMYFCATDQTGDEKLFFGSGTQLSVL.

J is TRBJ2-5 and V is TRBV7-2; 8 positions agree with TRBD2. The CDR3 length is 14 residues. V lost 3 bases and J lost 3; bases outside the gene matches: 3. Germline V gives CDR1 SGHTA, CDR2 FQGNSA. Here the CDR3 reads CASSFGGAEETQYF. CDR3 nucleotides: TGTGCCAGCAGCTTCGGGGGGGCCGAAGAGACCCAGTACTTC.

V is TRBV6-6 and J is TRBJ2-4; D gene unclear. V lost 4 bases and J 0 bases, leaving 7 bases between the germline ends. Germline values: CDR1 MNHNY, CDR2 SVGAGI (reference sequence). This CDR3 is 14 amino acids long. CDR3 in DNA: TGTGCCAGCAGTTTGAACGTAGCCAAAAACATTCAGTACTTC. Its translation is CASSLNVAKNIQYF.

The V and J genes are TRBV15 and TRBJ2-7; D remains ambiguous. With 1 base removed from V and 3 bases from J, the gap between germline ends came to 7 bases. This CDR3 is built from 13 residues. The germline CDR1 and CDR2 sequences are LNHNV and YYDKDF (reference sequence). In nucleotides, the CDR3 is TGTGCCACCAGCAGAGCTCTCCTCTACGAGCAGTACGTC. It is translated as CATSRALLYEQYV.

The gene calls are TRBV4-1 and TRBJ2-1; weak D call: TRBD1 (6 bases). Germline loops: CDR1 MGHRA, CDR2 YSYEKL. This CDR3 comprises 17 residues. Trimming removed 2 bases from V and 4 bases from J, with 18 bases in between. For the CDR3, the DNA is TGCGCCAGCAGCCAACCTCAGGACAGCACACATTACAATGAGCAGTTCTTC. Translated, it gives CASSQPQDSTHYNEQFF.

By share, this clone ranks as medium-sized (0.01 to 0.1%). The rearrangement links TRBV5-1 to TRBJ2-7; weak D call: TRBD2 (5 bases). Per the germline V gene, CDR1 is SGHRS and CDR2 is YFSETQ. Trimming removed 4 bases from V and 3 bases from J, with 17 bases in between. CDR3 size: 15 residues. Here the CDR3 reads CASSKVPDGVYEQYV. In DNA, the CDR3 is TGCGCCAGCAGCAAGGTACCGGACGGGGTCTACGAGCAGTACGTC.

This clone came up a few times. The chain is built from TRBV7-9 and TRBJ2-7; D uncertain. V lost 4 bases and J lost 5, with 15 bases in between. Germline V CDR1 and CDR2: SEHNR, FQNEAQ (reference sequence). The CDR3 contains 14 residues. CDR3 DNA sequence: TGTGCCAGCAGCTCGATGGCGCAGGTCGACGAGCAGTACTTC. It yields the protein CASSSMAQVDEQYF.

This rearrangement joins TRBV15 to TRBJ2-5; TRBD1 matches at 8 bases. V shed 5 bases and J 5 bases; nucleotides not matched to a gene: 7. The CDR3 is made up of 14 amino acids. The V gene's germline CDR1 is LNHNV and CDR2 YYDKDF (reference sequence). The CDR3 reads CATSVPGGRETQYF. CDR3 bases: TGTGCCACCAGCGTTCCAGGGGGCCGGGAGACCCAGTACTTC.

The V gene is TRBV27, the J gene TRBJ1-1, with 8 bases aligning to TRBD1. V was pared by 2 bases and J by 0 bases, with 8 bases of the junction left unmatched. Germline assignment: CDR1 MNHEY and CDR2 SMNVEV (reference sequence). The CDR3 loop spans 17 amino acids. For the CDR3, the DNA is TGTGCCAGCAGTTTACTACTGGGGACAGGAGTGAACACTGAAGCTTTCTTT. Its protein is CASSLLLGTGVNTEAFF.

This chain connects TRBV28 to TRBJ1-5; D uncertain. The CDR3 has 16 amino acids. Trimming cost V 4 bases and J 1 base, with 14 bases left between them. Germline CDR1 is MDHEN and CDR2 is SYDVKM. CDR3 loop: CASSSLGSSSNQPQHF. The CDR3 coding sequence is TGTGCCAGCAGTTCCCTCGGTTCTTCCAGCAATCAGCCCCAGCATTTT. Supplemented by reference TRBV28 and TRBJ1-5, the full variable domain reads DVKVTQSSRYLVKRTGEKVFLECVQDMDHENMFWYRQDPGLGLRLIYFSYDVKMKEKGDIPEGYSVSREKKERFSLILESASTNQTSMYLCASSSLGSSSNQPQHFGDGTRLSIL.

This clone was seen a single time. The V gene is TRBV6-5, the J gene TRBJ1-3; D perhaps matches TRBD1 (5 bases). Germline lookup yields CDR1 MNHEY and CDR2 SVGAGI. V was trimmed by 7 bases and J by 7 bases, leaving 20 bases between them. There are 15 residues in the CDR3. The DNA of the CDR3 is TGTGCCAGCACTTCACACGGGGGGATCGGGAACACCATATATTTT. Encoded protein: CASTSHGGIGNTIYF.

This chain connects TRBV5-1 to TRBJ1-4, with D maybe TRBD1 (6 bases). CDR1 and CDR2 (germline): SGHRS, YFSETQ. The germline V and J ends were trimmed by 2 bases and 8 bases, with 19 bases remaining between them. The CDR3 loop spans 16 amino acids. The CDR3 sequence is CASSFHWTEGREKLFF. For the CDR3, the DNA is TGCGCCAGCAGCTTTCATTGGACAGAGGGGAGAGAAAAACTGTTTTTT.